Below, 30 T cell receptor beta chains from the same sample are listed, as sequenced in a study of blood T cell repertoires in COVID-19. Clones were read by immunoSEQ multiplex PCR, and TCRdb kept only the in-frame ones, dropping some. The table records roughly 340,000 clones, around 89% of them present only once. Sequenced: peripheral blood. The receptors here all came from a woman aged 25 to 45 with COVID-19, enrolled during active disease.

This clone was seen a handful of times. The chain couples TRBV7-2 to TRBJ1-1; no definite D call. CDR1 and CDR2 from the germline V gene are SGHTA and FQGNSA. CDR3 length equals 14 residues. The V end lost 4 bases, the J end lost 1 base, and 10 bases lay between the germline ends. The CDR3 region is CASSYGERNTEAFF. In DNA, the CDR3 is TGTGCCAGCAGCTACGGGGAGCGGAACACTGAAGCTTTCTTT. Full variable domain (missing parts from reference TRBV7-2 and TRBJ1-1): GAGVSQSPSNKVTEKGKDVELRCDPISGHTALYWYRQSLGQGLEFLIYFQGNSAPDKSGLPSDRFSAERTGGSVSTLTIQRTQQEDSAVYLCASSYGERNTEAFFGQGTRLTVV.

The chain recombines TRBV19 with TRBJ1-5; the match to TRBD1 covers 9 bases. Trimming cost V 6 bases and J 6 bases; bases outside gene matches: 6. The CDR3 has 14 residues. The germline V gene has CDR1 LNHDA and CDR2 SQIVND (reference sequence). CDR3 DNA: TGTGCCAGTAGCACACACAGGGGGCCTCAGCCCCAGCATTTT. Its protein is CASSTHRGPQPQHF.

This chain links TRBV2 with TRBJ1-5; weak D call: TRBD1 (6 bases). With 1 base removed from V and 5 bases from J, the gap between germline ends came to 27 bases. The germline V gene encodes CDR1 SNHLY and CDR2 FYNNEI. This CDR3 region has 20 residues. The CDR3 spells CASSEGDILFPYNHHQPQHF. The DNA for the CDR3 is TGTGCCAGCAGTGAAGGGGACATTCTATTCCCCTATAACCATCATCAGCCCCAGCATTTT. The whole variable domain, filled in from reference TRBV2 and TRBJ1-5, reads EPEVTQTPSHQVTQMGQEVILRCVPISNHLYFYWYRQILGQKVEFLVSFYNNEISEKSEIFDDQFSVERPDGSNFTLKIRSTKLEDSAMYFCASSEGDILFPYNHHQPQHFGDGTRLSIL.

The V gene is TRBV4-3, the J gene TRBJ2-2; TRBD1 matches at 10 bases. J lost 5 bases, V lost 0 bases, and 15 bases had no gene match. The CDR3 loop spans 20 amino acids. Germline CDR1 LGHNA, CDR2 YSLEER. In nucleotides, the CDR3 is TGCGCCAGCAGCCAAGACCTAAACCTTTGGACAGGGGGGGCAACCGGGGAGCTGTTTTTT. It specifies CASSQDLNLWTGGATGELFF.

The rearrangement joins TRBV10-2 to TRBJ1-2; the D gene is possibly TRBD1 (5 bases). The CDR3 covers 11 residues. V dropped 4 bases and J dropped 14 bases, with 14 bases sitting between them. From germline, CDR1 is WSHSY and CDR2 SAAADI. The CDR3 reads CASSGGGDATF. The CDR3 DNA is TGCGCCAGCAGTGGCGGGGGGGACGCGACCTTC.

The chain links TRBV6-5 to TRBJ2-1, with D perhaps TRBD2 (5 bases). Germline V gene lookup returns CDR1 MNHEY and CDR2 SVGAGI. CDR3 size: 13 residues. V dropped 7 bases and J dropped 8 bases, with 15 bases sitting between them. CDR3 amino acids: CASKVRGSHEQFF. The CDR3, as DNA: TGTGCCAGCAAAGTAAGAGGGAGCCATGAGCAGTTCTTC.

V gene TRBV12-3 or TRBV12-4 combines with J gene TRBJ1-2, with D perhaps matching TRBD1 (6 bases). Trimming removed 6 bases from V and 3 bases from J, with 11 bases in between. CDR3 length: 13 amino acids. This CDR3 reads CASSPDRDYGYTF. The CDR3, as DNA: TGTGCCAGCAGCCCGGACAGAGACTATGGCTACACCTTC.

The chain links TRBV27 to TRBJ1-5, with D possibly TRBD1 on 5 matching bases. Germline V gives CDR1 MNHEY, CDR2 SMNVEV (reference sequence). With 4 bases removed from V and 0 bases from J, the gap between germline ends came to 10 bases. This CDR3 is built from 15 residues. Here the CDR3 DNA reads TGTGCCAGCAGTTCCAGGGTGTATAGCAATCAGCCCCAGCATTTT. Protein sequence: CASSSRVYSNQPQHF.

This chain joins TRBV12-3 or TRBV12-4 and TRBJ2-7; no firm D call. The V gene lost 5 bases and the J gene lost 2 bases, with 4 bases spanning the gap. The CDR3 has 11 amino acids. The CDR3 DNA follows: TGTGCCAGCAGTGAGACCTACGAGCAGTACTTC. It codes for CASSETYEQYF.

V is TRBV7-9 and J is TRBJ2-1; 8 bases are a match to TRBD1. Trimming at V came to 1 base and at J to 3 bases, leaving 5 bases not matched to a gene. Per germline, CDR1 SEHNR and CDR2 FQNEAQ (reference sequence). This CDR3 comprises 16 residues. The CDR3, as DNA: TGTGCCAGCAGCTTAGGGTCAGGGGGCCTCTACAATGAGCAGTTCTTC. Its translation: CASSLGSGGLYNEQFF.

This chain uses TRBV30 with TRBJ1-1, with TRBD1 matching 9 bases. Germline V CDR1 and CDR2: GTSNPN, SVGIG (reference sequence). The CDR3 runs 12 residues. Trimming cost V 5 bases and J 3 bases; bases outside gene matches: 1. CDR3 residues: CAWDRGDTEAFF. CDR3 DNA: TGTGCCTGGGACAGGGGGGACACTGAAGCTTTCTTT.

The rearrangement joins TRBV7-9 to TRBJ1-1; D is ambiguous. Trimming removed 5 bases from V and 3 bases from J, with 16 bases in between. Germline lookup yields CDR1 SEHNR and CDR2 FQNEAQ (reference sequence). The CDR3 consists of 15 residues. CDR3 DNA sequence: TGTGCCAGCAGCCATTACAGCCTTGTGGACACTGAAGCTTTCTTT. It encodes CASSHYSLVDTEAFF.

The gene calls are TRBV7-9 and TRBJ2-3; D is perhaps TRBD2 (5 bases). Trimming took 5 bases from V and 5 from J, leaving 14 bases between them. Germline lookup yields CDR1 SEHNR and CDR2 FQNEAQ (reference sequence). This CDR3 contains 14 residues. This chain's CDR3 is CASSITRDGDTQYF. In DNA form, the CDR3 reads TGTGCCAGCAGCATTACTAGGGATGGAGATACGCAGTATTTT.

The V call is TRBV6-4, the J call TRBJ2-7, with D maybe TRBD1 (6 bases). Per germline, CDR1 MRHNA and CDR2 SNTAGT. Trimming shortened V by 5 bases and J by 0 bases, and 20 bases separated the two germline ends. This CDR3 comprises 17 residues. The CDR3 region is CASSSDDKTGNSYEQYV. The CDR3 nucleotides are TGTGCCAGCAGTTCAGATGATAAGACAGGAAACTCCTACGAGCAGTACGTC.

The chain combines TRBV7-2 with TRBJ1-1; 7 bases are a match to TRBD1. The CDR3 has 13 amino acids. Germline trimming cut 2 bases from V and 11 bases from J; bases unmatched to any gene: 8. Germline V gene sequence: CDR1 SGHTA, CDR2 FQGNSA. CDR3 protein: CASSLWTGAGAFF. The CDR3 nucleotides read TGTGCCAGCAGCTTATGGACAGGCGCTGGCGCTTTCTTT.

The rearrangement joins TRBV6-2 or TRBV6-3 to TRBJ2-7; 10 bases align to TRBD2. With 6 bases clipped from V and 3 bases from J, the junction kept 8 bases outside the gene matches. Germline CDR1 is MNHEY and CDR2 is SVGEGT. The CDR3 spans 15 residues. This CDR3 is CASSPPSGGVYEQYF. For the CDR3, the DNA is TGTGCCAGCAGCCCCCCGAGCGGGGGGGTCTACGAGCAGTACTTC.

The CDR3 loop is CSVDQTGGSSEAFF. The CDR3 region has the DNA TGCAGCGTTGACCAGACAGGGGGCAGCTCTGAAGCTTTCTTT. This chain links TRBV29-1 with TRBJ1-1; 10 bases map to TRBD1. CDR1 is SQVTM and CDR2 is ANQGSEA in the germline V gene. The CDR3 is 14 residues long. V was clipped by 3 bases and J by 6 bases; unmatched bases: 7. Full variable domain (remainder filled in from reference TRBV29-1 and TRBJ1-1): SAVISQKPSRDICQRGTSLTIQCQVDSQVTMMFWYRQQPGQSLTLIATANQGSEATYESGFVIDKFPISRPNLTFSTLTVSNMSPEDSSIYLCSVDQTGGSSEAFFGQGTRLTVV.

The chain couples TRBV27 to TRBJ2-3; TRBD1 matches 8 bases. Germline loops: CDR1 MNHEY, CDR2 SMNVEV (reference sequence). The trim removed 4 bases at V and 1 base at J, leaving 4 bases unmatched. This CDR3 spans 15 amino acids. The CDR3 region is CASSWGQVRTDTQYF. The DNA of the CDR3 is TGTGCCAGCAGTTGGGGACAGGTTCGCACAGATACGCAGTATTTT.

The gene calls are TRBV18 and TRBJ1-1, with D possibly TRBD1 on 6 matching bases. Per the germline V gene, CDR1 is KGHSH and CDR2 is LQKENI. The CDR3 consists of 15 residues. The V gene lost 1 base and the J gene lost 1 base, with 10 bases spanning the gap. This CDR3 reads CASSPQTGPNTEAFF. The CDR3 nucleotides are TGTGCCAGCTCACCACAGACAGGACCGAACACTGAAGCTTTCTTT.

The chain has TRBV6-2 or TRBV6-3 and TRBJ2-2; 12 bases align to TRBD2. CDR3 size: 20 residues. Germline CDR1 is MNHEY and CDR2 is SVGEGT. Trimming cost V 0 bases and J 4 bases; bases outside gene matches: 12. CDR3 sequence reads: CASSYSDRRLAGGGTGELFF. The CDR3 nucleotides read TGTGCCAGCAGTTACTCGGACCGGCGGCTAGCGGGAGGGGGCACCGGGGAGCTGTTTTTT.

Only one count was recorded for this clone. The rearrangement joins TRBV19 to TRBJ1-3; D may be TRBD1 (5 bases). Germline assignment: CDR1 LNHDA and CDR2 SQIVND (reference sequence). The CDR3 runs 18 residues. V was clipped by 4 bases and J by 2 bases, with 21 bases between them. DNA for the CDR3: TGTGCCAGTAGTACCGGGCAGGGCCCTTATCCCACTGGAAACACCATATATTTT. Encoded protein: CASSTGQGPYPTGNTIYF.

V gene TRBV4-3 combines with J gene TRBJ2-1; possible D gene TRBD2, 6 bases. This CDR3 has 16 amino acids. V gave up 4 bases and J gave up 8 bases, with 21 bases separating them. The germline V gene has CDR1 LGHNA and CDR2 YSLEER. CDR3 sequence reads: CASSPFPSVAGHEQFF. In DNA form, the CDR3 reads TGCGCCAGCAGCCCCTTTCCTAGCGTTGCTGGGCATGAGCAGTTCTTC.

CDR3 loop: CASSQDSTGDEQYF. CDR3 coding DNA: TGTGCCAGCAGCCAAGACTCTACAGGGGACGAGCAGTACTTC. This chain uses TRBV4-2 with TRBJ2-7; 7 nucleotides agree with TRBD1. The trim removed 0 bases at V and 5 bases at J, leaving 4 bases unmatched. The CDR3 extends over 14 amino acids. Germline V gives CDR1 LGHNA, CDR2 YNFKEQ.

This clone came up many times. The rearrangement joins TRBV3-1 (or the pseudogene TRBV3-2) to TRBJ2-3, with D perhaps TRBD1 (5 bases). CDR1 is LGHDT and CDR2 is YNNKEL in the germline V gene (reference sequence). The CDR3 totals 17 residues. Between the trimmed V and J ends, which lost 1 base and 0 bases, there was a span of 14 bases. CDR3 loop: CASSQVIIQGSTDTQYF. The CDR3, as DNA: TGTGCCAGCAGCCAAGTAATCATCCAGGGTAGCACAGATACGCAGTATTTT.

The chain carries TRBV11-2 and TRBJ2-2; unclear D gene. Germline loops: CDR1 SGHAT, CDR2 FQNNGV. Trimming left V 0 bases short and J 4 bases short, with 9 bases between. The CDR3 totals 15 residues. CDR3 protein: CASSLDRSATGELFF. The CDR3 DNA sequence: TGTGCCAGCAGCTTAGATAGAAGTGCCACCGGGGAGCTGTTTTTT.

The DNA of the CDR3 is TGTGCCAGCAGCTTCAGGGGGGCGCATGAGACCCAGTACTTC. It is translated as CASSFRGAHETQYF. This chain links TRBV7-2 with TRBJ2-5; D possibly corresponds to TRBD1 (7 bases). Per the germline V gene, CDR1 is SGHTA and CDR2 is FQGNSA. V was clipped by 3 bases and J by 5 bases, with 13 bases between them. This CDR3 is 14 amino acids long.

The chain carries TRBV19 and TRBJ2-3; 9 positions agree with TRBD2. After removal of 3 bases from V and 0 bases from J, the junction contained 4 bases not matched to a gene. Germline CDR1 and CDR2: LNHDA and SQIVND (reference sequence). The length of the CDR3 is 16 residues. Here the CDR3 reads CASSIATSGSTDTQYF. CDR3 coding DNA: TGTGCCAGTAGTATTGCTACTAGCGGGAGCACAGATACGCAGTATTTT. Based on the CDR3 plus reference TRBV19 and TRBJ2-3, the full variable domain is DGGITQSPKYLFRKEGQNVTLSCEQNLNHDAMYWYRQDPGQGLRLIYYSQIVNDFQKGDIAEGYSVSREKKESFPLTVTSAQKNPTAFYLCASSIATSGSTDTQYFGPGTRLTVL.

In this sample, this clone turned up a few times. V gene TRBV7-2 combines with J gene TRBJ2-3, with 7 positions matching TRBD2. This CDR3 spans 16 amino acids. Trimming at V came to 6 bases and at J to 6 bases, leaving 15 bases not matched to a gene. The germline V gene encodes CDR1 SGHTA and CDR2 FQGNSA. The CDR3 region is CASRAVLGGSGDTQYF. CDR3 nucleotide sequence: TGTGCCAGCAGGGCCGTTTTGGGCGGGAGCGGCGATACGCAGTATTTT. Combining the CDR3 with reference TRBV7-2 and TRBJ2-3 gives the whole variable domain GAGVSQSPSNKVTEKGKDVELRCDPISGHTALYWYRQSLGQGLEFLIYFQGNSAPDKSGLPSDRFSAERTGGSVSTLTIQRTQQEDSAVYLCASRAVLGGSGDTQYFGPGTRLTVL.

V is TRBV2 and J is TRBJ1-2; 9 nucleotides align to TRBD1. Looked up from germline, CDR1 is SNHLY and CDR2 is FYNNEI. The CDR3 is 13 residues long. V lost 7 bases to trimming and J lost 8 bases; unmatched junction nucleotides: 8. The CDR3 reads CASKGQGQEGYTF. CDR3 sequence (DNA): TGTGCCAGCAAGGGACAGGGACAGGAAGGCTACACCTTC.

The chain couples TRBV11-1 to TRBJ2-7; 8 nucleotides line up with TRBD1. The germline CDR1 and CDR2 sequences are SGHAT and FQDESV (reference sequence). CDR3 length: 14 residues. Losses at the gene ends were 4 bases for V and 5 bases for J; bases not matched to a gene: 7. The CDR3 is CASSSGQGVHEQYF. CDR3 nucleotide sequence: TGTGCCAGCAGCTCCGGACAGGGCGTCCACGAGCAGTACTTC.